The 20 T cell receptor beta chains in this list originate from one sample, sequenced in a study of blood T cell repertoires in COVID-19 (dated by TCRdb to the early 2020s). Receptor amplification or capture employed the immunoSEQ multiplex PCR assay. TCRdb obtained this table from immuneACCESS and retained in-frame rearrangements with V and J assigned. These tables miss some clones; where compared with another copy, unresolved V genes account for less than half of the shortfall, and the remainder is unexplained. This sample has roughly 150,000 clones in its table, and approximately 90% of those were observed once. The ten most abundant clones make up roughly 4.5% of the sample. Sequenced input: peripheral blood. These receptors were collected from a man aged 18 to 35 with COVID-19, enrolled during active disease.

This chain connects TRBV7-8 to TRBJ1-1; D unclear. CDR3 length: 17 amino acids. CDR1 is SGHVS, CDR2 FQNEAQ, per germline. The V end lost 4 bases, the J end lost 0 bases, and 18 bases lay between the germline ends. CDR3 DNA: TGTGCCAGCAGCTCAGATCCTCCGAGGGTAATGAACACTGAAGCTTTCTTT. It is translated as CASSSDPPRVMNTEAFF.

This rearrangement joins TRBV27 to TRBJ2-7; 12 positions match TRBD2. The germline CDR1 and CDR2 sequences are MNHEY and SMNVEV (reference sequence). With V trimmed by 6 bases and J by 6 bases, 9 bases remained unmatched. There are 15 residues in the CDR3. The CDR3, as DNA: TGTGCCAGCAGCTCCGGACTAGCGGGGATGGGCGAGCAGTACTTC. It is translated as CASSSGLAGMGEQYF.

This clone was counted between two and nine times. The chain is built from TRBV19 and TRBJ1-2; D may be TRBD1 (5 bases). Trimming took off 3 bases at V and 4 bases at J, with 15 bases between the two ends. This CDR3 has 15 residues. CDR1 is LNHDA, CDR2 SQIVND, per germline (reference sequence). The CDR3 reads CASSMVEDNPYGYTF. The DNA of the CDR3 is TGTGCCAGTAGTATGGTAGAGGACAACCCCTATGGCTACACCTTC.

The rearrangement joins TRBV6-2 or TRBV6-3 to TRBJ1-5; D gene uncertain. This CDR3 has 16 residues. The germline V gene encodes CDR1 MNHEY and CDR2 SVGEGT. With 5 bases removed from V and 2 bases from J, the gap between germline ends came to 16 bases. CDR3 region: CASSAPAGGGNQPQHF. In DNA form, the CDR3 reads TGTGCCAGCAGTGCCCCCGCGGGTGGGGGCAATCAGCCCCAGCATTTT.

As concerns this clone: Other DNA sequences in this specimen translate into the identical CDR3. The chain recombines TRBV19 with TRBJ1-5; D might be TRBD1 (5 bases). The CDR3 contains 13 residues. V was pared by 2 bases and J by 6 bases, with 8 bases between. Per the germline V gene, CDR1 is LNHDA and CDR2 is SQIVND (reference sequence). The chain's CDR3 is CASSILGGQPQHF. The CDR3 DNA reads TGTGCCAGTAGTATACTGGGGGGTCAGCCCCAGCATTTT.

This clone occurred once. This chain links TRBV27 with TRBJ2-1, with 7 bases fitting TRBD2. V lost 7 bases to trimming and J lost 5 bases; unmatched junction nucleotides: 8. The CDR3 contains 14 residues. Germline-derived CDR1 and CDR2 are MNHEY and SMNVEV (reference sequence). The CDR3 is CASTSGISNNEQFF. The CDR3 DNA sequence: TGTGCCAGCACCAGCGGGATCTCAAACAATGAGCAGTTCTTC.

This chain joins TRBV14 and TRBJ2-7; D perhaps matches TRBD1 (6 bases). The CDR3 consists of 15 residues. In germline, CDR1 is SGHDN, CDR2 FVKESK. V lost 4 bases and J 6 bases, leaving 19 bases between the germline ends. This CDR3 is CASSLLTGTSSEQYF. CDR3 nucleotide sequence: TGTGCCAGCAGCCTCCTCACAGGGACATCGAGCGAGCAGTACTTC.

The chain employs TRBV5-4 and TRBJ2-1, with a tentative D call TRBD2 (6 bases). Germline V gene sequence: CDR1 SGHNT, CDR2 YYREEE (reference sequence). This CDR3 is 15 amino acids long. Between the trimmed V and J ends, which lost 6 bases and 4 bases, there was a span of 17 bases. CDR3 in DNA: TGTGCCAGCACCCCGGGTAGCGGAACATACAATGAGCAGTTCTTC. Protein sequence: CASTPGSGTYNEQFF.

This chain links TRBV4-1 with TRBJ2-1; the D gene is possibly TRBD1 (6 bases). The V end was cut by 3 bases, the J end by 6 bases, with 21 bases between. Looked up from germline, CDR1 is MGHRA and CDR2 is YSYEKL. The CDR3 contains 17 residues. This CDR3 is CASSHPNTGKRSNEQFF. The CDR3 DNA follows: TGCGCCAGCAGCCACCCTAACACAGGGAAAAGGTCCAATGAGCAGTTCTTC.

The J gene is TRBJ1-6, the V gene TRBV4-3; maybe TRBD1 (6 bases). Germline-derived CDR1 and CDR2 are LGHNA and YSLEER. V was cut by 1 base and J by 3 bases, with 10 bases left in between. The CDR3 covers 16 residues. CDR3 coding DNA: TGCGCCAGCAGCCAAGTTCGACAGGTCTATAATTCACCCCTCCACTTT. It translates to CASSQVRQVYNSPLHF.

The gene calls are TRBV19 and TRBJ2-2, with TRBD2 matching over 11 bases. The CDR3 length is 15 residues. The germline CDR1 and CDR2 sequences are LNHDA and SQIVND (reference sequence). The V segment lost 7 bases and the J segment 7 bases; nucleotides outside the gene matches: 8. This CDR3 is CASITSGSGGGELFF. CDR3 DNA sequence: TGTGCCAGTATCACTAGCGGGAGCGGGGGCGGGGAGCTGTTTTTT.

The V call is TRBV9, the J call TRBJ2-2, with 7 bases lining up with TRBD1. The CDR3 loop spans 17 amino acids. The V segment lost 0 bases and the J segment 4 bases; nucleotides outside the gene matches: 9. The germline CDR1 and CDR2 sequences are SGDLS and YYNGEE. The chain's CDR3 is CASSVGIPGQLTGELFF. The CDR3 coding sequence is TGTGCCAGCAGCGTAGGTATACCGGGACAGCTCACCGGGGAGCTGTTTTTT.

The chain carries TRBV27 and TRBJ1-6; TRBD1 is a possible D gene (6 bases). Trimming cost V 6 bases and J 5 bases, with 17 bases left between them. CDR1 and CDR2 from the germline V gene are MNHEY and SMNVEV (reference sequence). The CDR3 is 16 residues long. Written as DNA, the CDR3 is TGTGCCAGCAGCCCGTTAACAGGGTCGAATAATTCACCCCTCCACTTT. This encodes CASSPLTGSNNSPLHF.

The CDR3 nucleotides are TGCGCCAGCAGCTCCGGGGGGGGGCTCATCGAGCAGTACTTC. Its translation: CASSSGGGLIEQYF. The chain couples TRBV5-1 to TRBJ2-7; 8 bases are a match to TRBD2. Per the germline V gene, CDR1 is SGHRS and CDR2 is YFSETQ. The CDR3 runs to 14 residues. V shed 3 bases, J shed 6 bases, and the junction held 8 bases outside the gene matches.

J is TRBJ2-1 and V is TRBV28; D call uncertain. The length of the CDR3 is 14 residues. V was pared by 1 base and J by 7 bases, with 11 bases between. Germline V gives CDR1 MDHEN, CDR2 SYDVKM. The CDR3: CASSLSPGYNEQFF. CDR3 sequence (DNA): TGTGCCAGCAGTTTATCACCAGGTTATAATGAGCAGTTCTTC. The full variable domain, its missing parts supplied by reference TRBV28 and TRBJ2-1, is DVKVTQSSRYLVKRTGEKVFLECVQDMDHENMFWYRQDPGLGLRLIYFSYDVKMKEKGDIPEGYSVSREKKERFSLILESASTNQTSMYLCASSLSPGYNEQFFGPGTRLTVL.

The chain couples TRBV2 to TRBJ2-7, with 15 bases aligning to TRBD2. Germline CDR1 reads SNHLY; CDR2 reads FYNNEI. This CDR3 is built from 15 residues. V shed 6 bases and J 7 bases; nucleotides not matched to a gene: 7. The CDR3 spells CASRVGLAGGNEQYF. CDR3 nucleotide sequence: TGTGCCAGCAGAGTGGGACTAGCGGGAGGTAATGAGCAGTACTTC.

This chain links TRBV5-1 with TRBJ2-6, with 8 bases lining up with TRBD1. Germline CDR1 and CDR2: SGHRS and YFSETQ. V was pared by 4 bases and J by 2 bases, with 2 bases of the junction left unmatched. The CDR3 has 15 residues. The DNA of the CDR3 is TGCGCCAGCAGCCTGACAGGGGCTGGGGCCAACGTCCTGACTTTC. Encoded protein: CASSLTGAGANVLTF.

This chain connects TRBV7-2 to TRBJ2-7, with unresolved D. The germline V gene has CDR1 SGHTA and CDR2 FQGNSA. The CDR3 totals 14 residues. Trimming removed 3 bases at V and 6 bases at J, with 15 bases between. In DNA form, the CDR3 reads TGTGCCAGCAGCTTCCTCCAGGTGGCAGCCGAGCAGTACTTC. Its protein is CASSFLQVAAEQYF.

The chain is built from TRBV5-4 and TRBJ1-1; 12 bases align to TRBD1. CDR3 length equals 20 residues. Trimming cost V 5 bases and J 4 bases; bases outside gene matches: 21. CDR1 and CDR2 from the germline V gene are SGHNT and YYREEE (reference sequence). CDR3 in DNA: TGTGCCAGCAGGCCACCTTCCGGGACAGGGGGCGCCCTGGTAGGCACTGAAGCTTTCTTT. Translated, it gives CASRPPSGTGGALVGTEAFF. The variable domain in full, completed from reference TRBV5-4 and TRBJ1-1, reads ETGVTQSPTHLIKTRGQQVTLRCSSQSGHNTVSWYQQALGQGPQFIFQYYREEENGRGNFPPRFSGLQFPNYSSELNVNALELDDSALYLCASRPPSGTGGALVGTEAFFGQGTRLTVV.

The chain links TRBV3-1 (or the pseudogene TRBV3-2) to TRBJ2-7, with D hard to call. V lost 1 base, J lost 3 bases, and 10 bases lay in between. Looked up from germline, CDR1 is LGHDT and CDR2 is YNNKEL (reference sequence). There are 14 residues in the CDR3. The DNA of the CDR3 is TGTGCCAGCAGCCAAGTGGGCTCAGGCTACGAGCAGTACTTC. It specifies CASSQVGSGYEQYF.